Detailed here is one T cell receptor (beta chain). Its specificity is unknown. The CDR3 consists of 11 residues. The V and J ends lost 7 bases and 7 bases, in that order; junction bases with no gene match: 2. Germline lookup yields CDR1 SGHAT and CDR2 FQNNGV. The sample is drawn from a study of blood T cells in healthy people across ages. Whole-study findings and limits: Compared with aged donors, long-lived donors showed fewer expanded clones, suggesting selection. Per million T cells, TCR beta diversity dropped about linearly as age rose.

Combining a sample-barcoded 5' primer with a J-beta primer mix, a second PCR ran for roughly 7 to 12 cycles. TCRdb fed the 5' RACE reads into MiXCR, producing one record per CDR3 protein. The sample includes 1,300,000 or so distinct CDR3 sequences, 45% to 70% seen only once; the top ten take 6.7%. The sequence was obtained from a man between 18 and 29 years old in good health. The chain employs TRBV11-2 and TRBJ2-5, with 8 bases fitting TRBD2. The sample consisted of blood. DNA for the CDR3: TGTGCCAGCAACAGCGGGAGGACCCAGTACTTC. It translates to CASNSGRTQYF.